This T cell receptor beta chain derives from a study of cytomegalovirus exposure and HLA in healthy donors. Study outcomes and limitations: Owing to their indistinguishability, certain V segments, notably TRBV6-2 and TRBV6-3, were excluded.

Both 60 Vbeta primers and 13 Jbeta primers went into the PCR. Assay: immunoSEQ multiplex PCR; the TCRdb copy retains only in-frame clones and omits some. Found here are 110,000 or so clones, 67% of them singletons; the top ten hold roughly 8.3%. This clone was detected ten times or more. Its antigen remains unknown. This CDR3 region has 15 residues. Trimming cost V 4 bases and J 5 bases, with 15 bases left between them. CDR1 and CDR2 from the germline V gene are MRHNA and SNTAGT. This clonotype was obtained from a man aged 18 to 30 in good health and CMV-seropositive. Material for sequencing was PBMCs. The gene calls are TRBV6-4 and TRBJ2-1; D gene unclear. This CDR3 is CASSVASGSHNEQFF. CDR3 nucleotides: TGTGCCAGCAGTGTTGCCTCCGGGTCACACAATGAGCAGTTCTTC.